This T cell receptor (beta chain) derives from a study of cytomegalovirus exposure and HLA in healthy donors. Findings of the study overall: CMV serostatus was the sole immune exposure data available.

The primer mix had 60 Vbeta and 13 Jbeta primers. TCRdb keeps only in-frame clones here, not all; method: immunoSEQ multiplex PCR. The sample includes some 190,000 clones, around 80% of them seen just once. CDR3 length equals 14 residues. Germline V gene data show CDR1 as GTSNPN and CDR2 as SVGIG (reference sequence). The V and J ends lost 4 bases and 5 bases, in that order; junction bases with no gene match: 5. Worth noting for this clone: The antigen remains unidentified.

The genes are TRBV30 and TRBJ2-2, with 9 bases that match TRBD2. Specimen: PBMCs. The sequence came from a man aged 18 to 30 in good health and CMV-seronegative. CDR3 sequence: CAWNIAGVTGELFF. CDR3 in DNA: TGTGCCTGGAATATAGCGGGAGTAACCGGGGAGCTGTTTTTT.